Listed below are T cell receptor beta chains from one sample, sequenced in a study of OX40 agonist ivuxolimab in advanced cancers. Profiled with immunoSEQ multiplex PCR; TCRdb holds only in-frame clones, not every one. Seen here are tens of thousands of clones, roughly 90% observed once, and the top ten hold 2% to 3%. Here the sequenced sample was CD4+ or CD8+ T cells sorted from blood, taken in a trial of the OX40 agonist ivuxolimab. The receptors were sampled from an adult with an advanced solid tumor such as melanoma, head and neck, liver or kidney cancer. Both conserved end residues are part of each CDR3. The D gene is left open where the match is weak. Clone size appears in some rows only: once, few, many, or a class for an expanded clone.

TRBJ2-1 few TRBV27 TRBD2 CASSFRREGFNEQFF TGTGCCAGCAGTTTTAGGCGGGAGGGCTTCAATGAGCAGTTCTTC
TRBJ2-3 NA TRBV28 NA CASSLQVPDTQYF TGTGCCAGCAGTCTACAGGTCCCAGATACGCAGTATTTT
TRBJ2-3 NA TRBV7-8 NA CASSPEDSRYTDTQYF TGTGCCAGCAGCCCGGAGGACAGCCGATACACAGATACGCAGTATTTT
TRBJ1-2 NA TRBV27 NA CASSLVEGVGYTF TGTGCCAGCAGTTTGGTTGAAGGGGTGGGCTACACCTTC
TRBJ2-1 NA TRBV25-1 NA CASSRGVGQFF TGTGCCAGCAGTAGGGGTGTGGGGCAGTTCTTC
TRBJ1-4 NA TRBV5-1 TRBD1 CASSLRTGNEKLFF TGCGCCAGCAGCCTACGGACAGGCAATGAAAAACTGTTTTTT
TRBJ2-3 NA TRBV5-1 TRBD2 CASSLGLAGLTSTDTQYF TGCGCCAGCAGCTTGGGTCTAGCGGGACTGACTAGCACAGATACGCAGTATTTT
TRBJ2-1 NA TRBV2 TRBD2 CASTGLHNEQFF TGTGCCAGCACGGGACTACACAATGAGCAGTTCTTC
TRBJ1-5 NA TRBV28 NA CASSLQGNQPQHF TGTGCCAGCAGTTTACAGGGCAATCAGCCCCAGCATTTT
TRBJ2-2 NA TRBV19 NA CASSIGARGVSGELFF TGTGCCAGTAGTATAGGGGCACGGGGAGTCTCCGGGGAGCTGTTTTTT
TRBJ1-2 NA TRBV4-3 TRBD1 CASSRQGQGADGYTF TGCGCCAGCAGCCGCCAGGGACAGGGGGCGGATGGCTACACCTTC
TRBJ1-2 once TRBV10-3 NA CAISEGPGVGGYTF TGTGCCATCAGTGAGGGACCCGGCGTTGGAGGCTACACCTTC
TRBJ2-3 NA TRBV18 TRBD2 CASSPLREGLSADTQYF TGTGCCAGCTCACCACTACGGGAGGGTTTGAGTGCAGATACGCAGTATTTT
TRBJ1-1 NA TRBV7-8 NA CASSLERNTEAFF TGTGCCAGCAGCTTAGAAAGGAACACTGAAGCTTTCTTT
TRBJ2-3 NA TRBV7-2 NA CASSLGVVTDTQYF TGTGCCAGCAGCTTAGGGGTAGTCACAGATACGCAGTATTTT
TRBJ2-3 NA TRBV7-9 NA CASSRDLLDTDTQYF TGTGCCAGCAGTCGGGACTTACTTGACACAGATACGCAGTATTTT
TRBJ1-5 NA TRBV28 TRBD1 CASSPLDRDHQPQHF TGTGCCAGCAGCCCCTTAGACAGGGACCATCAGCCCCAGCATTTT
TRBJ1-4 NA TRBV5-1 TRBD1 CASSLGGQVRNEKLFF TGCGCCAGCAGCTTGGGGGGACAGGTTCGTAATGAAAAACTGTTTTTT
TRBJ2-3 NA TRBV30 NA CAWSPLGGTQYF TGTGCCTGGAGCCCCCTGGGGGGTACGCAGTATTTT
TRBJ2-3 NA TRBV7-2 TRBD2 CASSPRTSAWTDTQYF TGTGCCAGCAGCCCAAGGACTAGCGCATGGACAGATACGCAGTATTTT
TRBJ2-7 NA TRBV27 TRBD2 CASSWDLAGSSEQYF TGTGCCAGCTCTTGGGACTTAGCGGGGTCGAGCGAGCAGTACTTC
TRBJ2-5 NA TRBV2 TRBD2 CASKLLAGLEKETQYF TGTGCCAGCAAACTACTAGCGGGATTGGAGAAAGAGACCCAGTACTTC
TRBJ2-1 NA TRBV7-9 NA CASSLGGINEQFF TGTGCCAGCAGCTTAGGGGGCATCAATGAGCAGTTCTTC
TRBJ2-7 NA TRBV5-1 NA CASSLDINYEQYF TGCGCCAGCAGCTTGGACATAAACTACGAGCAGTACTTC
TRBJ2-4 NA TRBV28 NA CASSYQGFGKNIQYF TGTGCCAGCAGTTATCAGGGGTTTGGCAAAAACATTCAGTACTTC
TRBJ2-5 once TRBV5-4 TRBD1 CASSLRQGETQYF TGTGCCAGCAGCCTTAGACAGGGGGAGACCCAGTACTTC
TRBJ2-5 once TRBV7-9 TRBD1 CASSLGTAMGETQYF TGTGCCAGCAGCTTGGGGACAGCCATGGGGGAGACCCAGTACTTC
TRBJ2-3 NA TRBV9 NA CASSVTLGYTDTQYF TGTGCCAGCAGCGTTACGCTGGGCTACACAGATACGCAGTATTTT
TRBJ2-3 NA TRBV28 NA CASSRQGGHTQYF TGTGCCAGCAGCCGTCAGGGGGGACATACGCAGTATTTT
TRBJ2-1 NA TRBV5-1 TRBD2 CASSPLLAEGNEQFF TGCGCCAGCAGCCCCCTACTAGCGGAGGGGAATGAGCAGTTCTTC
TRBJ2-7 NA TRBV11-1 NA CASSLLTSGVYEQYF TGTGCCAGCAGCTTATTGACCAGCGGTGTCTACGAGCAGTACTTC
TRBJ2-5 NA TRBV4-3 TRBD2 CASSQDLTSGRATVLEETQYF TGCGCCAGCAGCCAAGATCTGACCAGCGGGAGGGCCACGGTGCTGGAAGAGACCCAGTACTTC
TRBJ2-5 NA TRBV5-4 TRBD2 CASSVGGQETQYF TGTGCCAGCAGCGTGGGGGGGCAAGAGACCCAGTACTTC
TRBJ2-5 NA TRBV7-9 NA CASSLGDWSQETQYF TGTGCCAGCAGCCTAGGGGATTGGTCCCAAGAGACCCAGTACTTC
TRBJ1-2 NA TRBV2 TRBD1 CASSGTGGNYGYTF TGTGCCAGCAGTGGGACAGGGGGTAACTATGGCTACACCTTC
TRBJ2-7 NA TRBV5-6 TRBD1 CASSSGTGRYEQYF TGTGCCAGCAGCTCCGGGACAGGGCGCTACGAGCAGTACTTC
TRBJ1-1 NA TRBV4-2 TRBD1 CASSQDFRGRNTEAFF TGTGCCAGCAGCCAAGATTTCAGGGGGCGGAACACTGAAGCTTTCTTT
TRBJ2-5 NA TRBV5-1 NA CASSFLEAETQYF TGCGCCAGCAGCTTCTTAGAGGCGGAGACCCAGTACTTC
TRBJ1-1 NA TRBV18 NA CASSQSWGDTEAFF TGTGCCAGCTCACAATCTTGGGGGGACACTGAAGCTTTCTTT
TRBJ2-3 NA TRBV7-2 TRBD1 CASSTGTGNTDTQYF TGTGCCAGCAGCACCGGGACAGGGAACACAGATACGCAGTATTTT
TRBJ2-7 NA TRBV18 NA CASSPPSRFYEQYF TGTGCCAGCTCACCACCGAGTCGGTTCTACGAGCAGTACTTC
TRBJ2-4 NA TRBV6-6 TRBD1 CASSYSTGVNIQYF TGTGCCAGCAGTTACTCGACAGGGGTGAACATTCAGTACTTC
TRBJ2-5 NA TRBV7-2 TRBD1 CASNKGQGARETQYF TGTGCCAGCAACAAGGGACAGGGGGCAAGAGAGACCCAGTACTTC
TRBJ2-2 NA TRBV5-6 TRBD2 CASSLRYGGRAGELFF TGTGCCAGCAGCTTGCGTTATGGCGGGAGGGCCGGGGAGCTGTTTTTT
TRBJ2-7 NA TRBV7-2 NA CASSSQGYEQYF TGTGCCAGCAGCTCGCAGGGATACGAGCAGTACTTC
TRBJ2-3 once TRBV6-1 NA CASSEVRAIRTDTQYF TGTGCCAGCAGTGAAGTCCGGGCCATCCGCACAGATACGCAGTATTTT
TRBJ2-3 NA TRBV6-1 NA CASSEVGGTTDTQYF TGTGCCAGCAGTGAGGTGGGCGGAACCACAGATACGCAGTATTTT
TRBJ1-4 NA TRBV28 NA CASSSPLVEKLFF TGTGCCAGCAGTTCTCCCCTCGTCGAAAAACTGTTTTTT
TRBJ1-2 NA TRBV30 NA CAYETGFNYGYTF TGTGCCTACGAGACAGGCTTTAACTATGGCTACACCTTC
TRBJ2-3 NA TRBV5-1 NA CASSAPEGRDTQYF TGCGCCAGCAGCGCACCGGAGGGGAGAGATACGCAGTATTTT
TRBJ2-3 NA TRBV7-2 NA CASSFNVGGRTQYF TGTGCCAGCAGCTTCAACGTAGGGGGTCGTACGCAGTATTTT
TRBJ2-2 NA TRBV6-1 TRBD1 CASSAGTGSTGELFF TGTGCCAGCAGTGCGGGGACAGGGAGTACCGGGGAGCTGTTTTTT